This TCR beta chain was sequenced in a study of PD-1 blockade in classical Hodgkin lymphoma. In the study overall: Patients were treated with nivolumab at 3 mg/kg, and this was given intravenously every 2 weeks.

Documented time point: cycle 4 day 1 (C4D1), after more than five weeks of nivolumab. Following autologous stem cell transplantation, relapse occurred in every patient, and exposure to brentuximab vedotin varied. Thawed PBMCs yielded CD4+ T cells through magnetic negative selection. This clone was picked up one time. Its antigen is not known. Germline V lookup: CDR1 SGHRS, CDR2 YFSETQ. V lost 4 bases, J lost 2 bases, and 7 bases stayed unmatched. The CDR3 runs 16 residues. Using immunoSEQ multiplex PCR, the repertoire was profiled, and TCRdb retains in-frame clones only, with some absent. The sample yields about 32,000 clones, about 93% seen once. Broader study findings: Prior to therapy, complete responders displayed diversity much like that of newly diagnosed patients.

This receptor was taken from a human donor with classical Hodgkin lymphoma. V and J are TRBV5-1 and TRBJ1-3, with TRBD1 matching over 9 bases. The sample here was CD4+ T cells from blood, taken before the fourth cycle of nivolumab. The DNA of the CDR3 is TGCGCCAGCAGCAAGCTACAGGGGGCTGCTGGAAACACCATATATTTT. Protein sequence: CASSKLQGAAGNTIYF.